A selection of T cell receptor beta chains follows, all from one sample in a study of cytomegalovirus exposure and HLA in healthy donors. Clones were sequenced by immunoSEQ multiplex PCR, and TCRdb holds only the in-frame ones, with some missing. The sample contains some 140,000 clones, around 63% of which appear only once. Sequencing was performed on PBMCs. The receptor source for this set is a human donor in good health. Each CDR3 is given without its conserved first and last residue. Size values are once, few and many counts, or a class for expanded clones, and some rows have none.

v_call	j_call	clone_size	cdr3_aa
TRBV28	TRBJ1-4	.	ASSPPSGYEKLF
TRBV19	TRBJ2-7	.	ASSRGQGVNEQY
TRBV5-1	TRBJ2-7	.	ASSPSTGILDEQY
TRBV2	TRBJ1-1	.	ASGRAELMNTEAF
TRBV20-1	TRBJ2-7	.	SASLGLAWG
TRBV5-1	TRBJ2-7	.	ASSLEDSSYEQY
TRBV27	TRBJ2-7	few	ASSKGQSYEQY
TRBV9	TRBJ2-7	.	ASSSGLAGPYEQY
TRBV27	TRBJ2-7	.	ASSADRVLHEQY
TRBV15	TRBJ2-1	.	ATSGGLFSYNEQF
TRBV18	TRBJ2-2	once	ASSPGRGTNTGELF
TRBV5-1	TRBJ2-2	.	ASMGTSGNTGELF
TRBV9	TRBJ2-3	.	ASSVGTSGSQDTQY
TRBV11-3	TRBJ1-5	.	ASSLDYYSNQPQH
TRBV27	TRBJ2-1	few	ASSSGGGDEQF
TRBV27	TRBJ2-3	.	ASNPGTGYTDTQY